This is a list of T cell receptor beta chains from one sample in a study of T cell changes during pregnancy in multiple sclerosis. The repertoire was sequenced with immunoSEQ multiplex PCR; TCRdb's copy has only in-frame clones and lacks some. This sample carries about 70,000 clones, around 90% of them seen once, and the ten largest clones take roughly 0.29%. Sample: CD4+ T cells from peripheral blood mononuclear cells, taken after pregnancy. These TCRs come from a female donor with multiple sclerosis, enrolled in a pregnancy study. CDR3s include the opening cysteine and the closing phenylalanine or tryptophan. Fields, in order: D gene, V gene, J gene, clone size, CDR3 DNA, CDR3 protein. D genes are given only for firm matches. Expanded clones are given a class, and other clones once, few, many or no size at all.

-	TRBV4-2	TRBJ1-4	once	TGTGCCAGCAGCCAAGCGGGAGGGGACGGGAATGAAAAACTGTTTTTT	CASSQAGGDGNEKLFF
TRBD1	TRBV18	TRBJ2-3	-	TGTGCCAGCTCACAGACAGGGGGGATGCGGACAGATACGCAGTATTTT	CASSQTGGMRTDTQYF
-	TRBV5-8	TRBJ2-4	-	TGTGCCAGCAGCTTGGCCAGGGTAACGAAGACCAAAAACATTCAGTACTTC	CASSLARVTKTKNIQYF
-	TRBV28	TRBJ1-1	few	TGTGCCAGCAGGTTGGGCCAAAGAACTGAAGCTTTCTTT	CASRLGQRTEAFF
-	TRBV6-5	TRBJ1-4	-	TGTGCCAGCAGATCTTGGACAGTTGAAAAACTGTTTTTT	CASRSWTVEKLFF
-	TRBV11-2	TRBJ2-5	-	TGTGCCAGCAGCTTGGCAGGTTGGCAAGAGACCCAGTACTTC	CASSLAGWQETQYF
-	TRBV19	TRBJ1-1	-	TGTGCCAGTAGTGTCGCAGGGGATGGCACTGAAGCTTTCTTT	CASSVAGDGTEAFF
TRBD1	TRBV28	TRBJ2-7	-	TGTGCCAGCACCCTAGGGGACAGAACCTACGAGCAGTACTTC	CASTLGDRTYEQYF
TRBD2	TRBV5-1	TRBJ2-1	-	TGCGCCAGCAGCTTGGCCACTAGCGGGAGTCCCGATGAGCAGTTCTTC	CASSLATSGSPDEQFF
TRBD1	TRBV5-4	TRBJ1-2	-	TGTGCCAGCAGCCCCGGGACAGGGCTCTATGGCTACACCTTC	CASSPGTGLYGYTF
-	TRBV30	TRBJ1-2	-	TGTGCCTGGAGACTAGGAGTTGGGGGCTACACCTTC	CAWRLGVGGYTF
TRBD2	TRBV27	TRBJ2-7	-	TGTGCCAGCAGTGGGGCGGGACTAGCGGGTCGACCCTACGAGCAGTACTTC	CASSGAGLAGRPYEQYF
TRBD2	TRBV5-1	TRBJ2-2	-	TGCGCCAGCAGCCCGACTAGCATGGGGAACACCGGGGAGCTGTTTTTT	CASSPTSMGNTGELFF
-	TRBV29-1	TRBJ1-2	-	TGCAGTGTGGTTGGGGGCGCAAATGGCTACACCTTC	CSVVGGANGYTF
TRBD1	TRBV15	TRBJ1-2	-	TGTGCCACCAGCGCCAGACAGGGGGCTGGCTATGGCTACACCTTC	CATSARQGAGYGYTF
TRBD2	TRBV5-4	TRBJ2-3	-	TGTGCCAGCAGCCCTAGCGGGGGCGGAAGAGATACGCAGTATTTT	CASSPSGGGRDTQYF
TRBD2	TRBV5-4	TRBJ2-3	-	TGTGCCAGCAGCTTGGGACAGCGGGAGATTCCAGATACGCAGTATTTT	CASSLGQREIPDTQYF
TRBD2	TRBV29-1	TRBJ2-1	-	TGCAGCGTTGTGGGCGGGAGCTCCTACAATGAGCAGTTCTTC	CSVVGGSSYNEQFF
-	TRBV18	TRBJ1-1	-	TGTGCCAGCTCACCAGAACAGTCGAACACTGAAGCTTTCTTT	CASSPEQSNTEAFF
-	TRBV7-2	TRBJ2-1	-	TGTGCCAGCAGCTTAAGGATCCGGGGAGGCAATGAGCAGTTCTTC	CASSLRIRGGNEQFF
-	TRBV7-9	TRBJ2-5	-	TGTGCCAGCAGCTCCCCTTCGGGTAGGGAGACCCAGTACTTC	CASSSPSGRETQYF
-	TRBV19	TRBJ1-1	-	TGTGCCAGTAGTGTCCGACAGAGGAATGTCAGGGAAGCTTTCTTT	CASSVRQRNVREAFF
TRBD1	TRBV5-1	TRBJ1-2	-	TGCGCCAGCAACTCTGGGACAGGGACCTATGGCTACACCTTC	CASNSGTGTYGYTF
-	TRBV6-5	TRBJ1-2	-	TGTGCCAGCGGGAAACAGGGAAACTATGGCTACACCTTC	CASGKQGNYGYTF
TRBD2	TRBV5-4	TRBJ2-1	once	TGTGCCAGCACCGGGACTAGCGGGAGAGGTGGCCATGAGCAGTTCTTC	CASTGTSGRGGHEQFF
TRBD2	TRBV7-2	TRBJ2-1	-	TGTGCCAGCAGCCCCAGACTAGCGGGTAGGGATGAGCAGTTCTTC	CASSPRLAGRDEQFF
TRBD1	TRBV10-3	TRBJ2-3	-	TGTGCCATCAGATGGGGGACAGGGGGCGCAGGAGATACGCAGTATTTT	CAIRWGTGGAGDTQYF
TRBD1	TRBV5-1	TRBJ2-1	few	TGCGCCAGCAGAGAGGGGGCAGGGCGGGCTTACAATGAGCAGTTCTTC	CASREGAGRAYNEQFF
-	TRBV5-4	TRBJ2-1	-	TGTGCCAGCAGCTTGCAGGGGTACGATGAGCAGTTCTTC	CASSLQGYDEQFF
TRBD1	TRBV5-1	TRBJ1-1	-	TGCGCCAGCAGAAGGACAGGGGGGGTAAACACTGAAGCTTTCTTT	CASRRTGGVNTEAFF
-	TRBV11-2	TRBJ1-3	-	TGTGCCAGCAGCTTAGATCAGGGGTTTGGAAACACCATATATTTT	CASSLDQGFGNTIYF
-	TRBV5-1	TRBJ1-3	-	TGCGCCAGCAGCTCGAATTTACAGGGAAGGGGAAACACCATATATTTT	CASSSNLQGRGNTIYF
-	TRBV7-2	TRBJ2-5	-	TGTGCCAGCAGCTTAGATAGAGGGCTTACGGGGACCCAGTACTTC	CASSLDRGLTGTQYF
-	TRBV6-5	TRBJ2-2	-	TGTGCCAGCAGGATATACAGGAACACCGGGGAGCTGTTTTTT	CASRIYRNTGELFF
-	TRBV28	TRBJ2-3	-	TGTGCCAGCAGGCCAAGTATATCGGTCACTAGCACAGATACGCAGTATTTT	CASRPSISVTSTDTQYF
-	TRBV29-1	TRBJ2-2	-	TGCAGCGTTGGGGTAGCATCTGCATCCCGGGAGCTGTTTTTT	CSVGVASASRELFF
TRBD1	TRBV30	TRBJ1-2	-	TGTGCCTGGAGTGTGAACAGGGGTGGTTATGGCTACACCTTC	CAWSVNRGGYGYTF
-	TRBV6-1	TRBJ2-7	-	TGTGCCACCGACCGTGGGCACGAGCAGTACTTC	CATDRGHEQYF
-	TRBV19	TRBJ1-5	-	TGTGCCAGTAGTGAGGGAGTGGGGCAGCCCCAGCATTTT	CASSEGVGQPQHF
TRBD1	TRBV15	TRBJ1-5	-	TGTGCCACCAGCAGAGATATGGGACAGGGGAGCAATCAGCCCCAGCATTTT	CATSRDMGQGSNQPQHF
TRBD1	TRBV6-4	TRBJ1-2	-	TGTGCCAGCAGACCTTTTACAGGGGAATCCTATGGCTACACCTTC	CASRPFTGESYGYTF
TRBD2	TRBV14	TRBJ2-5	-	TGTGCCAGCAGCCAAGGAGCCCTGGTTCGGGGGGGAACCCAGTACTTC	CASSQGALVRGGTQYF
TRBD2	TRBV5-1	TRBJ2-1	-	TGCGCCAGCAGCCCGGGACTAGCGGGCTCCTACAATGAGCAGTTCTTC	CASSPGLAGSYNEQFF
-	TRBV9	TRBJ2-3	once	TGTGCCAGCAGCGTAGCGGTGAACACAGATACGCAGTATTTT	CASSVAVNTDTQYF
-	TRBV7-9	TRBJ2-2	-	TGTGCCAGCAGCTCGGGACTCTCGAACACCGGGGAGCTGTTTTTT	CASSSGLSNTGELFF
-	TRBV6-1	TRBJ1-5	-	TGTGCCAGCAGGACATACGACGATCAGCCCCAGCATTTT	CASRTYDDQPQHF
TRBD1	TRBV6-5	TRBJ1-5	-	TGTGCCAGCAGAGGGATGGGACAGTTAAATCAGCCCCAGCATTTT	CASRGMGQLNQPQHF
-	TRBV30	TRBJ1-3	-	TGTGCCTGGAGTCCCTCGGGGGGAAACACCATATATTTT	CAWSPSGGNTIYF
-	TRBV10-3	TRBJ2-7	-	TGTGCCATCAAAAATACAACAGGATCCTACGAGCAGTACTTC	CAIKNTTGSYEQYF
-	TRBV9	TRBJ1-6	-	TGTGCCAGCAGCGCCGGGGGTTTTGATTCACCCCTCCACTTT	CASSAGGFDSPLHF
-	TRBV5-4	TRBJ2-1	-	TGTGCCGACCCCCTCAGGGGTGAGCAGTTCTTC	CADPLRGEQFF
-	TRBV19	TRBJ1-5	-	TGTGCCAGTAGTATAAATGAGAGAAACAATCAGCCCCAGCATTTT	CASSINERNNQPQHF